This T cell receptor (beta chain) was profiled in a study of control samples from healthy donors and cancer patients. The germline CDR1 and CDR2 sequences are SGHDT and YYEEEE. V was trimmed by 1 base and J by 3 bases, leaving 10 bases between them. The CDR3 is made up of 14 amino acids. TCRdb's table, derived via immunoSEQ multiplex PCR, lists solely in-frame clones and lacks some. The sample has approximately 93,000 clones; roughly 91% are singletons. The source is a woman aged 50 to 60 with colorectal cancer. Sequences were obtained from PBMCs. The chain carries TRBV5-6 and TRBJ1-2; D is uncertain. The CDR3 nucleotides read TGTGCCAGCAGCTTGCATGGGTTTGACTATGGCTACACCTTC. It yields the protein CASSLHGFDYGYTF.